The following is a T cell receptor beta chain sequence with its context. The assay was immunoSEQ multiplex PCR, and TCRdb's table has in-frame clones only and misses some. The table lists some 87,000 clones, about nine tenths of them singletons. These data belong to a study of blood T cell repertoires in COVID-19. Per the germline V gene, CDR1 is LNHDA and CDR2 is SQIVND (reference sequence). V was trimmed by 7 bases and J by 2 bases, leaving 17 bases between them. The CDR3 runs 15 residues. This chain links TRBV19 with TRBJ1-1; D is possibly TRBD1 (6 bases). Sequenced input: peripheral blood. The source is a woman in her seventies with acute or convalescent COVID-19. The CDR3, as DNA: TGTGCCAGTATAAACAGGGAGGGTTTTAACACTGAAGCTTTCTTT. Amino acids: CASINREGFNTEAFF. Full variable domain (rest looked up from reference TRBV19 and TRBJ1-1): DGGITQSPKYLFRKEGQNVTLSCEQNLNHDAMYWYRQDPGQGLRLIYYSQIVNDFQKGDIAEGYSVSREKKESFPLTVTSAQKNPTAFYLCASINREGFNTEAFFGQGTRLTVV.